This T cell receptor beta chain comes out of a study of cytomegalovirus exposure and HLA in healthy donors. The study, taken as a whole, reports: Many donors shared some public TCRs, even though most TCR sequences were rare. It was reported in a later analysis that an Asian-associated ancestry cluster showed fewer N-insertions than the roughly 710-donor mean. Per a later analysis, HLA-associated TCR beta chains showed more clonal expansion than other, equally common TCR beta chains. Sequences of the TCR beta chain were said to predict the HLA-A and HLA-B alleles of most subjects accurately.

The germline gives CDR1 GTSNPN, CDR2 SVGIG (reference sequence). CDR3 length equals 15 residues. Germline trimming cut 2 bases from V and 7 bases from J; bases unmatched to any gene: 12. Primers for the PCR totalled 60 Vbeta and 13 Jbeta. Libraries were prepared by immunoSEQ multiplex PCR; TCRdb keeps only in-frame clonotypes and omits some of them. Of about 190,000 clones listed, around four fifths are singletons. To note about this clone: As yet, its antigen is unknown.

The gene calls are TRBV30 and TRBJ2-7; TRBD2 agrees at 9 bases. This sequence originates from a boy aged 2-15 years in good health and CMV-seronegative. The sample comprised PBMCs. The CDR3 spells CAWSHQSGRMGEQYF. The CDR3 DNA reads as TGTGCCTGGAGTCACCAAAGCGGGAGGATGGGGGAGCAGTACTTC.